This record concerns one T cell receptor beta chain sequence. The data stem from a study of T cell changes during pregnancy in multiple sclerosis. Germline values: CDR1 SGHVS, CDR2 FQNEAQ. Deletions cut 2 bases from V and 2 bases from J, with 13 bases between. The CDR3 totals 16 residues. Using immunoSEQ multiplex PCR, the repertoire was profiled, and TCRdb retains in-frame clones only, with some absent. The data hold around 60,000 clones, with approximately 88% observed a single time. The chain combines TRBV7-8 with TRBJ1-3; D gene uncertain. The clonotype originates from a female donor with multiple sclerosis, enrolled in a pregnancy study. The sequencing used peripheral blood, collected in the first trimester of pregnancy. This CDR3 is CASSLHLSGAGNTIYF. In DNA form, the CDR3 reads TGTGCCAGCAGCTTACACCTTTCGGGAGCTGGAAACACCATATATTTT.